Shown below are 13 T cell receptor beta chains from a single sample sequenced in a study of blood T cell repertoires in COVID-19. The data were produced by immunoSEQ multiplex PCR, yet TCRdb's version contains in-frame clones alone and is incomplete. This table has around 250,000 clones, about nine tenths appearing once. The sequenced sample was PBMCs or T cells enriched from blood (not recorded which). The receptor set was obtained from a woman aged 40 to 49 with acute COVID-19.

The CDR3 spells CSVEVTGGNTEAFF. The CDR3 DNA sequence: TGCAGCGTTGAAGTCACGGGGGGGAACACTGAAGCTTTCTTT. This sequence joins TRBV29-1 and TRBJ1-1; the D gene is possibly TRBD1 (5 bases). V was clipped by 1 base and J by 1 base, with 10 bases between them. The CDR3 covers 14 residues. Germline CDR1 reads SQVTM; CDR2 reads ANQGSEA.

This clone came up once. This chain joins TRBV4-3 and TRBJ2-2; TRBD1 is a possible D gene (6 bases). Germline V gene data show CDR1 as LGHNA and CDR2 as YSLEER. The CDR3 has 15 residues. V was cut by 5 bases and J by 1 base, with 11 bases left in between. CDR3 loop: CASSVQQGNTGELFF. The CDR3, as DNA: TGCGCCAGCAGCGTACAACAGGGGAACACCGGGGAGCTGTTTTTT.

This chain links TRBV7-8 with TRBJ1-4; D is ambiguous. The germline V gene has CDR1 SGHVS and CDR2 FQNEAQ. There are 15 residues in the CDR3. Trimming took off 5 bases at V and 7 bases at J, with 17 bases between the two ends. CDR3 sequence reads: CASSTRLTMSEKLFF. CDR3 coding DNA: TGTGCCAGCAGCACCCGACTAACAATGAGTGAAAAACTGTTTTTT. The full variable domain, completed using reference TRBV7-8 and TRBJ1-4, is GAGVSQSPRYKVAKRGQDVALRCDPISGHVSLFWYQQALGQGPEFLTYFQNEAQLDKSGLPSDRFFAERPEGSVSTLKIQRTQQEDSAVYLCASSTRLTMSEKLFFGSGTQLSVL.

V gene TRBV19 combines with J gene TRBJ2-1, with D possibly being TRBD1 (6 bases). Germline assignment: CDR1 LNHDA and CDR2 SQIVND (reference sequence). The CDR3 is 16 residues long. Trimming cost V 2 bases and J 3 bases, with 14 bases left between them. This CDR3 is CASSILAGVLYNEQFF. The CDR3 DNA sequence: TGTGCCAGTAGTATACTAGCAGGGGTACTCTACAATGAGCAGTTCTTC.

V usage is TRBV30 and J usage is TRBJ1-1; maybe TRBD1 (5 bases). The CDR3 length is 15 residues. Trimming shortened V by 5 bases and J by 1 base, and 17 bases separated the two germline ends. Germline loops: CDR1 GTSNPN, CDR2 SVGIG (reference sequence). DNA of the CDR3: TGTGCCTGGGACATACGAGCGGGGACGAACACTGAAGCTTTCTTT. This sequence encodes CAWDIRAGTNTEAFF.

V is TRBV9 and J is TRBJ1-5; D is unresolved. CDR3 length: 15 amino acids. The V and J ends lost 0 bases and 5 bases respectively, with 12 bases between them. Per the germline V gene, CDR1 is SGDLS and CDR2 is YYNGEE. The CDR3 region is CASSVDGNEYQPQHF. CDR3 nucleotides: TGTGCCAGCAGCGTAGATGGCAACGAATATCAGCCCCAGCATTTT. The complete variable domain, with remaining parts taken from reference TRBV9 and TRBJ1-5, reads DSGVTQTPKHLITATGQRVTLRCSPRSGDLSVYWYQQSLDQGLQFLIQYYNGEERAKGNILERFSAQQFPDLHSELNLSSLELGDSALYFCASSVDGNEYQPQHFGDGTRLSIL.

This clone was detected only once. V and J are TRBV2 and TRBJ1-5, with D maybe TRBD1 (5 bases). The CDR3 runs 13 residues. The V and J ends lost 2 bases and 9 bases respectively, with 11 bases between them. The germline V gene encodes CDR1 SNHLY and CDR2 FYNNEI. Written as DNA, the CDR3 is TGTGCCAGCAGTGAACCGGGCGGGGCGCCCCAGCATTTT. Translation gives CASSEPGGAPQHF. Variable domain in full (rest from reference TRBV2 and TRBJ1-5): EPEVTQTPSHQVTQMGQEVILRCVPISNHLYFYWYRQILGQKVEFLVSFYNNEISEKSEIFDDQFSVERPDGSNFTLKIRSTKLEDSAMYFCASSEPGGAPQHFGDGTRLSIL.

The gene calls are TRBV30 and TRBJ1-5; tentative D call: TRBD1 (6 bases). Trimming removed 5 bases from V and 6 bases from J, with 14 bases in between. The CDR3 is 13 residues long. The V gene's germline CDR1 is GTSNPN and CDR2 SVGIG (reference sequence). The CDR3 is CAWDPARGQPQHF. The CDR3 DNA follows: TGTGCCTGGGACCCGGCCAGGGGTCAGCCCCAGCATTTT.

The sample holds one count of this clone. The chain combines TRBV7-9 with TRBJ2-7; D might be TRBD1 (6 bases). Germline CDR1 and CDR2: SEHNR and FQNEAQ (reference sequence). CDR3 length equals 12 residues. Trimming removed 5 bases from V and 3 bases from J, with 8 bases in between. The CDR3 coding sequence is TGTGCCAGCAGCATGGACAGCTACGAGCAGTACTTC. As protein: CASSMDSYEQYF.

The genes are TRBV12-3 or TRBV12-4 and TRBJ1-2; 9 positions agree with TRBD1. V shed 6 bases and J 6 bases; nucleotides not matched to a gene: 5. The CDR3 consists of 13 residues. CDR3 amino acids: CASSRRQGDGYTF. The CDR3 DNA follows: TGTGCCAGCAGCCGGAGACAGGGGGATGGCTACACCTTC.

V gene TRBV11-3 combines with J gene TRBJ2-3, with TRBD2 identical over 8 bases. The V gene end was trimmed by 5 bases and the J gene end by 3 bases; junction bases not matched to a gene: 22. Germline CDR1 and CDR2: SGHNT and YENEEA. There are 20 residues in the CDR3. The CDR3 loop is CASSPRLASPGSVVTDTQYF. DNA of the CDR3: TGTGCCAGCAGCCCCCGACTAGCGTCCCCTGGTTCGGTCGTTACAGATACGCAGTATTTT.

To note about this clone: The same CDR3 is also encoded by other DNA sequences in this sample. This chain links TRBV19 with TRBJ1-2; no reliable D call. Trimming took 3 bases from V and 5 from J, leaving 10 bases between them. Germline CDR1 is LNHDA and CDR2 is SQIVND (reference sequence). This CDR3 has 13 amino acids. The CDR3 nucleotides read TGTGCCAGTAGTATGCGGGAAGGGTATGGCTACACCTTC. Translated: CASSMREGYGYTF.

CDR3 DNA sequence: TGCGCCAGCAGTTTAGCGATAGCGAACACCGGGGAGCTGTTTTTT. It yields the protein CASSLAIANTGELFF. The chain recombines TRBV10-2 with TRBJ2-2; D may be TRBD2 (5 bases). V was shortened by 5 bases and J by 0 bases, with 10 bases between the two germline ends. The CDR3 runs 15 residues. Germline loops: CDR1 WSHSY, CDR2 SAAADI.